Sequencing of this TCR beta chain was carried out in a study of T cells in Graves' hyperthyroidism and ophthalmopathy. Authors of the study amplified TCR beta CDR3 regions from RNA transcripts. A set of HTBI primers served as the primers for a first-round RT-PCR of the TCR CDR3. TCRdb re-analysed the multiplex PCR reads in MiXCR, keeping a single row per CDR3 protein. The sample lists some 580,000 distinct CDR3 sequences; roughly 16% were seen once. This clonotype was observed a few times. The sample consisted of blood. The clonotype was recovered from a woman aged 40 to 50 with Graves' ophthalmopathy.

CDR3 bases: TGTGCCAGCAGCTCCTCAGGGACTACACTTTACGAGCAGTACTTC. This sequence encodes CASSSSGTTLYEQYF. J is TRBJ2-7 and V is TRBV7-9; 7 nucleotides line up with TRBD2. Looked up from germline, CDR1 is SEHNR and CDR2 is FQNEAQ (reference sequence). The CDR3 spans 15 residues. V trimming: 4 bases; J trimming: 4 bases; junction bases outside the gene matches: 10.